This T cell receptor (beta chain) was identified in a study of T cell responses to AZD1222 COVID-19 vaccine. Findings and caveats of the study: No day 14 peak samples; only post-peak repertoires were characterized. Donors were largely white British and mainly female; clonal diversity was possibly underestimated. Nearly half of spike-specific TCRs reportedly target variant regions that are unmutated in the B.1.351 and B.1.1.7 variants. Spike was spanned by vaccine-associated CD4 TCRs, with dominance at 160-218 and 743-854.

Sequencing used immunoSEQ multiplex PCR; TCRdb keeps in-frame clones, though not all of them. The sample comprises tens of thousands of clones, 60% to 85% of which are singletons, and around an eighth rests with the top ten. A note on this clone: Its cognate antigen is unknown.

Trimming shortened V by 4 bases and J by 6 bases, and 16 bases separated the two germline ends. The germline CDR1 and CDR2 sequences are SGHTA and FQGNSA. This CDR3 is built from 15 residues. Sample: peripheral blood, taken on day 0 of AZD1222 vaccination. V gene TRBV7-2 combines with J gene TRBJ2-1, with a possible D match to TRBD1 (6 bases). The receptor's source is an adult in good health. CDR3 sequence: CASSSNRDFLNEQFF. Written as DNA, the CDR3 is TGTGCCAGCAGCTCCAACAGGGATTTTCTCAATGAGCAGTTCTTC. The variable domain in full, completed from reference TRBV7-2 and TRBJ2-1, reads GAGVSQSPSNKVTEKGKDVELRCDPISGHTALYWYRQSLGQGLEFLIYFQGNSAPDKSGLPSDRFSAERTGGSVSTLTIQRTQQEDSAVYLCASSSNRDFLNEQFFGPGTRLTVL.